Below, 31 T cell receptor beta chains from the same sample are listed, as sequenced in a study of naive and memory T cell subsets. Study results and caveats: Especially in CD8 cells, naive repertoires contained a few larger clonotypes, possibly CD45RA-re-expressing memory cells.

Two oligonucleotides, mixed equimolar, formed the beta constant-region primer covering TRBC1 and TRBC2. The ligated cDNA underwent four PCR rounds using SP2 and nested alpha and beta constant-region primers. One entry per CDR3 protein results from TCRdb running MiXCR on the UMI-ligation and nested PCR reads. This table holds approximately 90,000 distinct CDR3 sequences, over 9% found once. No antigen has been identified for these receptors. The source material was naive CD4+ T cells from blood. These receptors originate from a human donor in good health.

The V gene is TRBV24-1, the J gene TRBJ1-1; a possible D gene is TRBD1 (6 bases). CDR3 length: 12 residues. Germline V gene lookup returns CDR1 KGHDR and CDR2 SFDVKD. Between the trimmed V and J ends, which lost 12 bases and 2 bases, there was a span of 12 bases. The CDR3 DNA reads TGTGCCCGACAGGCGGAAAACACTGAAGCTTTCTTT. Its protein is CARQAENTEAFF.

This clonotype was seen ten or more times. The chain couples TRBV20-1 to TRBJ1-1; the D gene is possibly TRBD1 (5 bases). V lost 1 base to trimming and J lost 5 bases, with 14 bases between them. Germline values: CDR1 DFQATT, CDR2 SNEGSKA (reference sequence). The CDR3 sequence is 14 residues long. CDR3: CSARALKGRTEAFF. DNA of the CDR3: TGCAGTGCTAGAGCCCTGAAGGGACGGACTGAAGCTTTCTTT.

V usage is TRBV30 and J usage is TRBJ2-1, with D maybe TRBD2 (6 bases). The V end was cut by 0 bases, the J end by 3 bases, with 9 bases between. The germline V gene has CDR1 GTSNPN and CDR2 SVGIG (reference sequence). The CDR3 runs to 14 residues. The DNA of the CDR3 is TGTGCCTGGAGTGTGAGGAGGGTCTACAATGAGCAGTTCTTC. Amino acids: CAWSVRRVYNEQFF.

The genes are TRBV12-3 or TRBV12-4 and TRBJ1-1; 7 nucleotides agree with TRBD1. Trimming removed 5 bases from V and 4 bases from J; junction bases left unmatched: 13. The CDR3 is 16 amino acids. CDR3 loop: CASSQRRQGGSTEAFF. As DNA, the CDR3 is TGTGCCAGCAGTCAAAGACGCCAGGGGGGGTCCACTGAAGCTTTCTTT.

V and J are TRBV20-1 and TRBJ1-6, with D hard to call. CDR1 DFQATT and CDR2 SNEGSKA come from the germline V gene (reference sequence). Trimming took off 0 bases at V and 11 bases at J, with 8 bases between the two ends. CDR3 size: 12 residues. The CDR3 loop reads CSARDQAAPLHF. CDR3 in DNA: TGCAGTGCTAGAGATCAGGCTGCACCCCTCCACTTT.

In its sample, this clonotype was seen many times. This sequence joins TRBV10-3 and TRBJ2-5; no reliable D call. From germline, CDR1 is ENHRY and CDR2 SYGVKD. V lost 0 bases and J 7 bases, leaving 6 bases between the germline ends. The CDR3 has 12 residues. This chain's CDR3 is CAISESVGTQYF. The CDR3 DNA follows: TGTGCCATCAGTGAGTCAGTGGGGACCCAGTACTTC.

This clonotype showed up many times. The chain has TRBV5-1 and TRBJ2-2; the D is unclear. In germline, CDR1 is SGHRS, CDR2 YFSETQ. Trimming shortened V by 0 bases and J by 0 bases, and 6 bases separated the two germline ends. This CDR3 spans 15 amino acids. The CDR3 coding sequence is TGCGCCAGCAGCTTGGGCCTAGCGAACACCGGGGAGCTGTTTTTT. It translates to CASSLGLANTGELFF.

In this sample, this clonotype turned up a few times. V gene TRBV15 combines with J gene TRBJ2-7; D is possibly TRBD1 or TRBD2 (5 bases each). V gave up 4 bases and J gave up 2 bases, with 15 bases separating them. CDR3 size: 15 residues. Germline values: CDR1 LNHNV, CDR2 YYDKDF (reference sequence). The CDR3 protein is CATSTTGRGPYEQYF. Here the CDR3 DNA reads TGTGCCACCAGCACGACGGGGCGCGGGCCCTACGAGCAGTACTTC.

The table lists this clonotype with many counts. J is TRBJ2-3 and V is TRBV2; TRBD1 might be the D (6 bases). CDR1 and CDR2 (germline): SNHLY, FYNNEI. This CDR3 has 14 amino acids. Trimming removed 6 bases from V and 6 bases from J, with 16 bases in between. CDR3 nucleotides: TGTGCCAGCAGGGCAGGGCCCGACAGGGATACGCAGTATTTT. Translation gives CASRAGPDRDTQYF.

The genes are TRBV29-1 and TRBJ2-2, with 8 bases aligning to TRBD2. Germline values: CDR1 SQVTM, CDR2 ANQGSEA. The ends lost 6 bases at V and 4 bases at J; junction bases unmatched: 10. The CDR3 length is 15 residues. The CDR3 loop reads CSVSAGTSITGELFF. The CDR3 DNA sequence: TGCAGCGTCTCCGCCGGGACTAGTATCACCGGGGAGCTGTTTTTT.

This clonotype was seen ten or more times. The chain joins TRBV12-3 or TRBV12-4 to TRBJ1-2, with D unresolved. V lost 4 bases to trimming and J lost 4 bases, with 4 bases between them. CDR3 length equals 11 residues. The CDR3 protein is CASSYSYGYTF. The CDR3, as DNA: TGTGCCAGCAGTTACAGCTATGGCTACACCTTC.

The chain couples TRBV6-2 or TRBV6-3 to TRBJ2-1, with D hard to call. There are 16 residues in the CDR3. V gave up 7 bases and J gave up 4 bases, with 20 bases separating them. Germline CDR1 reads MNHEY; CDR2 reads SVGEGT. CDR3 DNA sequence: TGTGCCAGCAACACCCCAGGAGCAGGTAGATACAATGAGCAGTTCTTC. Encoded protein: CASNTPGAGRYNEQFF.

This clonotype showed up just a few times. V and J are TRBV18 and TRBJ2-5; 9 positions agree with TRBD1. In germline, CDR1 is KGHSH, CDR2 LQKENI. The CDR3 length is 14 residues. Germline trimming cut 3 bases from V and 4 bases from J; bases unmatched to any gene: 3. CDR3 residues: CASSPTGQGETQYF. The CDR3 region has the DNA TGTGCCAGCTCACCTACGGGACAGGGAGAGACCCAGTACTTC.

There are many counts of this clonotype. The gene calls are TRBV6-2 or TRBV6-3 and TRBJ2-3; D gene unclear. This CDR3 is built from 15 residues. Germline V CDR1 and CDR2: MNHEY, SVGEGT. Trimming removed 7 bases from V and 9 bases from J, with 23 bases in between. The CDR3 sequence: CASMNTMGAIETQYF. The CDR3 DNA is TGTGCCAGCATGAACACCATGGGCGCGATTGAAACGCAGTATTTT.

This clonotype was detected a few times. The genes are TRBV18 and TRBJ2-6; D perhaps matches TRBD1 (6 bases). CDR1 KGHSH and CDR2 LQKENI come from the germline V gene. V dropped 3 bases and J dropped 4 bases, with 13 bases sitting between them. CDR3 size: 16 residues. CDR3 DNA sequence: TGTGCCAGCTCACCCCAAACAGGGACCGGGGCCAACGTCCTGACTTTC. Its protein is CASSPQTGTGANVLTF.

Many counts were recorded for this clonotype. V gene TRBV28 combines with J gene TRBJ2-7; D gene uncertain. Looked up from germline, CDR1 is MDHEN and CDR2 is SYDVKM. The V and J ends lost 5 bases and 4 bases respectively, with 6 bases between them. This CDR3 contains 11 residues. The CDR3 coding sequence is TGTGCCAGCAGTGCTATATACGAGCAGTACTTC. Protein product: CASSAIYEQYF.

V gene TRBV2 combines with J gene TRBJ2-7; D could derive from TRBD1 or TRBD2 (5 bases each). V was clipped by 2 bases and J by 6 bases, with 11 bases between them. Looked up from germline, CDR1 is SNHLY and CDR2 is FYNNEI. There are 13 residues in the CDR3. CDR3 region: CASSEMGTFEQYF. Written as DNA, the CDR3 is TGTGCCAGCAGTGAAATGGGGACGTTCGAGCAGTACTTC. The entire variable domain, with the rest obtained from reference TRBV2 and TRBJ2-7, is as follows: EPEVTQTPSHQVTQMGQEVILRCVPISNHLYFYWYRQILGQKVEFLVSFYNNEISEKSEIFDDQFSVERPDGSNFTLKIRSTKLEDSAMYFCASSEMGTFEQYFGPGTRLTVT.

The V call is TRBV7-3, the J call TRBJ1-5; D unresolved. V was pared by 1 base and J by 2 bases, with 6 bases between. The CDR3 is made up of 14 amino acids. Germline CDR1 is SGHTA and CDR2 is FQGTGA. The CDR3 loop is CASSLKWCNQPQHF. DNA of the CDR3: TGTGCCAGCAGCTTAAAATGGTGCAATCAGCCCCAGCATTTT. The whole variable domain, filled in from reference TRBV7-3 and TRBJ1-5, reads GAGVSQTPSNKVTEKGKYVELRCDPISGHTALYWYRQSLGQGPEFLIYFQGTGAADDSGLPNDRFFAVRPEGSVSTLKIQRTERGDSAVYLCASSLKWCNQPQHFGDGTRLSIL.

The rearrangement uses TRBV14 and TRBJ2-3; the match to TRBD1 covers 7 bases. V lost 0 bases to trimming and J lost 3 bases; unmatched junction nucleotides: 6. Germline values: CDR1 SGHDN, CDR2 FVKESK. This CDR3 comprises 16 residues. The CDR3 DNA is TGTGCCAGCAGCCAAGATGTGAAGGGGGCAACAGATACGCAGTATTTT. Translating it yields CASSQDVKGATDTQYF.

This clonotype was seen at least ten times. The chain combines TRBV7-2 with TRBJ2-5; D possibly uses TRBD1 or TRBD2 (5 bases each). Per germline, CDR1 SGHTA and CDR2 FQGNSA. The CDR3 has 14 amino acids. The germline V and J ends were trimmed by 6 bases and 3 bases, with 14 bases remaining between them. CDR3 protein: CASRYRDVKETQYF. The DNA for the CDR3 is TGTGCCAGCAGGTACCGGGACGTAAAAGAGACCCAGTACTTC.

V usage is TRBV4-2 and J usage is TRBJ2-6; perhaps TRBD1 as D (6 bases). This CDR3 is built from 19 residues. Germline V gene data show CDR1 as LGHNA and CDR2 as YNFKEQ. V lost 0 bases to trimming and J lost 0 bases, with 15 bases between them. CDR3 amino acids: CASSQDPAGAISGANVLTF. The CDR3 DNA reads as TGTGCCAGCAGCCAAGATCCGGCAGGGGCCATCTCTGGGGCCAACGTCCTGACTTTC.

The rearrangement links TRBV6-2 or TRBV6-3 to TRBJ2-7; D is unclear. CDR1 is MNHEY, CDR2 SVGEGT, per germline. The CDR3 spans 15 residues. Trimming stripped 2 bases from V and 0 bases from J, with 11 bases between. CDR3 in amino acids: CASSYVGGPSYEQYF. CDR3 sequence (DNA): TGTGCCAGCAGTTACGTCGGCGGACCCTCCTACGAGCAGTACTTC.

This clonotype was detected only a few times. V and J are TRBV6-2 or TRBV6-3 and TRBJ2-3; D may be TRBD2 (6 bases). The CDR3 runs 16 residues. CDR1 is MNHEY, CDR2 SVGEGT, per germline. V lost 5 bases, J lost 0 bases, and 15 bases lay in between. The CDR3 nucleotides read TGTGCCAGCAGTCCCCGGGGGACCCCCAGCACAGATACGCAGTATTTT. Residues: CASSPRGTPSTDTQYF.

This clonotype has just a few counts. One end of the junction does not line up with germline, which may come from a read error. The chain recombines TRBV7-9 with TRBJ2-4; TRBD1 is a possible D gene (6 bases). The CDR3 has 13 amino acids. CDR1 SEHNR and CDR2 FQNEAQ come from the germline V gene (reference sequence). CDR3: CASSETTGPGVNF. In nucleotides, the CDR3 is TGTGCCAGCAGCGAAACTACGGGACCAGGGGTGAACTTC.

This clonotype came up many times. V gene TRBV19 combines with J gene TRBJ2-7; 7 bases fit TRBD2. V lost 2 bases to trimming and J lost 3 bases; unmatched junction nucleotides: 10. This CDR3 spans 16 amino acids. Germline V gives CDR1 LNHDA, CDR2 SQIVND (reference sequence). The CDR3 region has the DNA TGTGCCAGTAGTATATCGAGGGACTACCTCTTCTACGAGCAGTACTTC. Its translation is CASSISRDYLFYEQYF.

This clonotype was counted only a few times. Its ends do not fully match the called genes, so a read error is possible. This chain links TRBV15 with TRBJ2-5, with D unclear. The CDR3 consists of 13 residues. CDR1 and CDR2 from the germline V gene are LNHNV and YYDKDF (reference sequence). CDR3 sequence reads: CATSRDVQGTQYF. As DNA, the CDR3 is TGTGCCACCAGCAGAGATGTACAAGGGACCCAGTACTTC.

This clonotype occurred many times. The CDR3 sequence is CASSYPSGEQFF. The CDR3 DNA is TGTGCCAGCAGTTACCCAAGCGGGGAGCAGTTCTTC. The V gene is TRBV6-5, the J gene TRBJ2-1; possibly TRBD2 for D (6 bases). Trimming shortened V by 2 bases and J by 10 bases, and 9 bases separated the two germline ends. The germline CDR1 and CDR2 sequences are MNHEY and SVGAGI. This CDR3 is 12 amino acids long.

This clonotype was counted at least ten times. The rearrangement links TRBV29-1 to TRBJ2-1; 7 bases align to TRBD2. The V gene's germline CDR1 is SQVTM and CDR2 ANQGSEA. This CDR3 is built from 14 residues. J gave up 12 bases and V 4 bases, and 15 bases lay outside the gene matches. The CDR3 DNA is TGCAGCGTTGCCCCCGGGACTACCTCTCAGGGGCAGTTCTTC. Residues: CSVAPGTTSQGQFF.

This clonotype was seen more than once but under ten times. V and J are TRBV6-5 and TRBJ2-7; no definite D call. This CDR3 has 15 residues. CDR1 and CDR2 from the germline V gene are MNHEY and SVGAGI. V was pared by 4 bases and J by 3 bases, with 16 bases between. The CDR3 is CASSSGAGRYYEQYF. CDR3 bases: TGTGCCAGCAGTTCCGGAGCCGGCCGATACTACGAGCAGTACTTC.

The chain joins TRBV28 to TRBJ1-2; 11 bases fit TRBD1. CDR1 and CDR2 from the germline V gene are MDHEN and SYDVKM. V lost 4 bases and J lost 7; bases outside the gene matches: 8. The CDR3 consists of 15 residues. CDR3 sequence reads: CASSSFRTGGVGYTF. The DNA for the CDR3 is TGTGCCAGCAGTTCGTTCCGGACAGGGGGCGTTGGCTACACCTTC.

At least ten counts were recorded for this clonotype. The chain recombines TRBV6-1 with TRBJ2-7, with D possibly TRBD1 on 6 matching bases. Trimming shortened V by 7 bases and J by 2 bases, and 18 bases separated the two germline ends. In germline, CDR1 is MNHNS, CDR2 SASEGT. The CDR3 has 15 amino acids. As DNA, the CDR3 is TGTGCCAGCACATCAGAAGACAGGATGACCTACGAGCAGTACTTC. This codes for CASTSEDRMTYEQYF.